These T cell receptor beta chains were read from a single sample in a study of cytomegalovirus exposure and HLA in healthy donors. Only in-frame clones appear in the TCRdb table, and some are missing; sequencing was by immunoSEQ multiplex PCR. The sample lists 250,000 to 400,000 clones, 70% to 90% occurring once. The specimen sequenced was PBMCs. The receptors here all came from a man younger than 40 in good health and CMV-seronegative. Each CDR3 is given with its conserved first and last residue. The order of the fields is clone size, D gene, V gene, CDR3 protein. A D gene is named only where the DNA matches it firmly. Rows may omit the clone size; those that give it use once, few, many or a size class.

>-|-|TRBV6-1
CASKASAVGEQYF
>once|TRBD1|TRBV29-1
CSVEEGTVSSYEQYF
>-|TRBD1|TRBV14
CASSQDLPGGFGNTIYF
>-|-|TRBV5-8
CASSSDSYTGELFF
>few|-|TRBV11-2
CASSSGRVNEQYF
>-|TRBD2|TRBV6-6
CASTGTSGAQETQYF
>-|TRBD1|TRBV9
CASSVTTGTGVHEQYF
>-|TRBD1|TRBV18
CASSADRGNQPQHF
>once|TRBD1|TRBV11-2
CASSWGQPSYEQYF
>-|TRBD1|TRBV6-4
CASSKGQSTDTQYF
>once|TRBD1|TRBV19
CASSVPGQGNYEQYF
>-|TRBD2|TRBV6-1
CASSGMTSGGSYEQYF
>-|TRBD1|TRBV25-1
CASYGQANFQETQYF
>-|-|TRBV5-6
CASSLEFGGSDYYGYTF
>-|TRBD1|TRBV7-8
CASSPRTGFGYTF
>-|-|TRBV6-4
CASGAEMNTEAFF
>once|TRBD1|TRBV14
CASSPGQEVYGYTF
>once|TRBD1|TRBV6-5
CASRRDRTYEQYF
>-|-|TRBV7-4
CASTPQGVSYYEQYF
>-|-|TRBV11-1
CASSLEGARGELFF
>-|TRBD1|TRBV6-1
CASSEGTGFEKLFF
>-|TRBD1|TRBV19
CASSDPGGSSYNEQFF
>-|-|TRBV18
CASSPSAGLSARSQYF
>-|TRBD1|TRBV6-7
CASRSDRGSGYTF
>-|-|TRBV6-5
CASSSLPPGVGYTF
>-|TRBD2|TRBV7-6
CASSSFYGGEDTGELFF
>-|TRBD1|TRBV5-4
CASSPDRGQETQYF
>-|-|TRBV9
CASSVGWNPEYGYTF
>-|-|TRBV2
CASSEGWGRVIEKLFF
>-|-|TRBV28
CASRSTGIYGYTF
>-|TRBD2|TRBV11-2
CASSLDSAGGLDTQYF
>-|-|TRBV7-2
CASSSRQGGETQYF
>-|-|TRBV11-2
CASSFGLNNEQFF
>-|-|TRBV15
CATSRDPRGAPKNIQYF
>once|TRBD1|TRBV6-1
CASSPDRGSNQPQHF
>-|-|TRBV2
CASLVEWTRAKNIQYF